A selection of T cell receptor beta chains follows, all from one sample in a study of T cells in Graves' hyperthyroidism and ophthalmopathy. TCRdb ran MiXCR on the multiplex PCR reads and lists one entry per CDR3 protein. The table records about 300,000 distinct CDR3 sequences, approximately 19% of them present only once. The sequenced material came from blood. Receptor source: a man over 45 with Graves' ophthalmopathy. CDR3s include the opening cysteine and the closing phenylalanine or tryptophan. Fields, in order: V gene, D gene, CDR3 length, J gene, clone size, CDR3 protein, CDR3 DNA. A D gene is named only where the DNA matches it firmly. Size tells how often a clone was seen (once, few, many) or the class of an expanded clone, and some rows leave it out.

>TRBV24-1|TRBD1|14|TRBJ2-7|-
CATSDGQGYYEQYF
TGTGCCACCAGTGATGGACAGGGGTACTACGAGCAGTACTTC
>TRBV12-3/TRBV12-4|-|15|TRBJ2-1|many
CASSSADSSYNEQFF
TGTGCCAGCAGCTCGGCTGATAGCTCCTACAATGAGCAGTTCTTC
>TRBV20-1|TRBD1|12|TRBJ2-1|-
CSAGTAYNEQFF
TGCAGTGCCGGGACAGCCTACAATGAGCAGTTCTTC
>TRBV5-1|TRBD2|16|TRBJ2-5|few
CASRVGLAGGQETQYF
TGCGCCAGCAGAGTTGGACTAGCGGGAGGCCAAGAGACCCAGTACTTC
>TRBV28|-|15|TRBJ2-5|many
CASSLVGDYQETQYF
TGTGCCAGCAGTTTGGTAGGGGACTACCAAGAGACCCAGTACTTC
>TRBV12-3/TRBV12-4|-|13|TRBJ1-1|many
CASSSTGFTEAFF
TGTGCCAGCAGCTCCACAGGGTTCACTGAAGCTTTCTTT
>TRBV30|TRBD1|17|TRBJ2-1|few
CAWNRDRGHNSYNEQFF
TGTGCCTGGAACCGGGACAGGGGGCATAATTCCTACAATGAGCAGTTCTTC
>TRBV19|-|16|TRBJ1-5|few
CASSIDQGYYNQPQHF
TGTGCCAGTAGTATAGATCAAGGGTATTACAATCAGCCCCAGCATTTT
>TRBV20-1|-|14|TRBJ1-1|many
CSAPRTRFQTEAFF
TGCAGTGCTCCCCGCACCCGGTTCCAAACTGAAGCTTTCTTT
>TRBV4-2|-|15|TRBJ2-2|few
CASSQWRAFPGELFF
TGTGCCAGCAGCCAATGGAGGGCCTTCCCCGGGGAGCTGTTTTTT
>TRBV20-1|TRBD1|16|TRBJ1-1|many
CSARRGQGAVRTEAFF
TGCAGTGCCCGACGCGGACAGGGGGCGGTGCGGACTGAAGCTTTCTTT
>TRBV19|TRBD1|15|TRBJ1-5|few
CASSTPDRGNQPQHF
TGTGCCAGTAGTACCCCGGACAGGGGGAATCAGCCCCAGCATTTT
>TRBV28|-|11|TRBJ1-5|many
CASRADQPQHF
TGTGCCAGCAGGGCAGATCAGCCCCAGCATTTT
>TRBV20-1|-|13|TRBJ1-2|few
CSAARDLNYGYTF
TGCAGTGCCGCGAGGGATTTGAACTATGGCTACACCTTC
>TRBV6-1|TRBD1|15|TRBJ1-2|-
CASSTGQGAWNGYTF
TGTGCCAGCAGTACAGGACAGGGGGCGTGGAATGGCTACACCTTC
>TRBV28|-|13|TRBJ1-1|many
CASSLLKNTEAFF
TGTGCCAGCAGTTTACTGAAGAACACTGAAGCTTTCTTT
>TRBV27|TRBD1|14|TRBJ2-3|-
CASRGQGSTDTQYF
TGTGCCAGCAGAGGACAGGGGTCGACAGATACGCAGTATTTT
>TRBV10-1|-|16|TRBJ2-2|few
CASSENNWTNTGELFF
TGCGCCAGCAGTGAGAATAACTGGACGAACACCGGGGAGCTGTTTTTT
>TRBV20-1|-|15|TRBJ2-1|-
CSASRTTLSYNEQFF
TGCAGTGCTAGTCGGACAACACTCTCCTACAATGAGCAGTTCTTC
>TRBV9|-|15|TRBJ1-6|-
CASSGNRGGNSPLHF
TGTGCCAGCAGCGGTAATCGGGGGGGTAATTCACCCCTCCACTTT
>TRBV2|-|14|TRBJ2-7|many
CASSVRDWSYEQYF
TGTGCCAGCAGTGTTAGGGACTGGTCCTACGAGCAGTACTTC
>TRBV2|TRBD2|17|TRBJ2-1|many
CASSGGSGRGHYNEQFF
TGTGCCAGCAGTGGAGGTAGCGGGAGGGGGCACTACAATGAGCAGTTCTTC
>TRBV7-9|TRBD1|15|TRBJ1-1|-
CASSGLGQVNTEAFF
TGTGCCAGCAGCGGCCTGGGACAGGTGAACACTGAAGCTTTCTTT
>TRBV19|TRBD2|15|TRBJ2-1|-
CASSTLAGVRDEQFF
TGTGCCAGTAGTACCTTAGCGGGAGTTAGGGATGAGCAGTTCTTC
>TRBV29-1|-|12|TRBJ1-2|-
CSVLTGLYGYTF
TGCAGCGTGCTGACAGGATTATATGGCTACACCTTC
>TRBV18|TRBD2|14|TRBJ2-1|many
CASSPGLAGHEQFF
TGTGCCAGCTCACCGGGACTAGCGGGACATGAGCAGTTCTTC
>TRBV7-9|-|15|TRBJ2-3|-
CASSLFEGGEDTQYF
TGTGCCAGCAGCTTATTTGAAGGGGGTGAGGATACGCAGTATTTT
>TRBV30|-|14|TRBJ1-1|many
CAWKDSGLNTEAFF
TGTGCCTGGAAGGACTCGGGTCTGAACACTGAAGCTTTCTTT
>TRBV5-1|-|14|TRBJ1-1|many
CASSFRDTGTEAFF
TGCGCCAGCAGCTTCCGGGACACGGGTACTGAAGCTTTCTTT
>TRBV2|-|14|TRBJ2-4|many
CASSDIQGKNIQYF
TGTGCCAGCAGTGATATTCAGGGTAAAAACATTCAGTACTTC
>TRBV25-1|TRBD1|15|TRBJ1-1|-
CASSVTYRGGTEAFF
TGTGCCAGCAGTGTAACCTACAGGGGAGGCACTGAAGCTTTCTTT
>TRBV3-1|-|15|TRBJ2-2|many
CASSQEGYITGELFF
TGTGCCAGCAGCCAAGAAGGGTATATCACCGGGGAGCTGTTTTTT
>TRBV2|TRBD2|14|TRBJ2-3|few
CASSAGLAGGPRYF
TGTGCCAGCAGCGCGGGACTAGCGGGAGGCCCAAGGTATTTT
>TRBV12-3/TRBV12-4|TRBD2|15|TRBJ2-3|many
CASSTGLAGVGTQYF
TGTGCCAGCAGTACCGGACTAGCGGGAGTGGGTACGCAGTATTTT
>TRBV7-9|-|18|TRBJ2-1|many
CASSLETVAGRTYNEQFF
TGTGCCAGCAGCTTAGAAACGGTGGCGGGACGAACCTACAATGAGCAGTTCTTC
>TRBV7-2|-|15|TRBJ2-2|many
CASRRKLGEAGELFF
TGTGCCAGCAGACGAAAATTAGGAGAGGCAGGGGAGCTGTTTTTT
>TRBV11-2|TRBD2|14|TRBJ2-2|many
CASSFTLAGRELFF
TGTGCCAGCAGCTTTACACTAGCGGGAAGGGAGCTGTTTTTT
>TRBV7-2|-|14|TRBJ1-2|-
CASSVGVQDYGYTF
TGTGCCAGCAGCGTAGGTGTCCAGGACTATGGCTACACCTTC
>TRBV29-1|-|13|TRBJ1-4|many
CSASRGAGEKLFF
TGCAGCGCCTCGCGGGGGGCAGGGGAAAAACTGTTTTTT
>TRBV20-1|-|14|TRBJ2-7|-
CSPSRTAVSYEQYF
TGCAGTCCCTCAAGGACAGCCGTTTCCTACGAGCAGTACTTC
>TRBV19|-|15|TRBJ1-3|-
CASSNVAGSGNTIYF
TGTGCCAGTAGCAACGTGGCAGGCTCTGGAAACACCATATATTTT
>TRBV7-2|TRBD2|16|TRBJ2-3|many
CASSQTPGGRTDTQYF
TGTGCCAGCAGCCAAACTCCGGGCGGGAGAACAGATACGCAGTATTTT
>TRBV3-1|TRBD2|16|TRBJ2-5|-
CASSPGLAGGEETQYF
TGTGCCAGCAGCCCGGGACTAGCGGGAGGGGAAGAGACCCAGTACTTC
>TRBV28|-|16|TRBJ2-2|-
CASSLEPQGNTGELLF
TGTGCCAGCAGTTTGGAGCCTCAGGGGAACACCGGGGAGCTGCTTTTT
>TRBV3-1|TRBD1|12|TRBJ2-7|many
CASSDRQGEQYF
TGTGCCAGCAGCGATCGACAGGGCGAGCAGTACTTC
>TRBV29-1|-|15|TRBJ1-1|-
CSVETSLGRGTEAFF
TGCAGCGTTGAAACTTCCTTGGGGCGGGGCACTGAAGCTTTCTTT
>TRBV28|-|15|TRBJ1-6|-
CASRGYGTMDSPLHF
TGTGCCAGCAGGGGGTACGGGACGATGGATTCACCCCTCCACTTT
>TRBV7-9|-|19|TRBJ2-1|many
CASRETGGVAGAIYNEQFF
TGTGCCAGCAGAGAGACAGGGGGCGTAGCGGGAGCGATATACAATGAGCAGTTCTTC
>TRBV7-8|TRBD2|22|TRBJ2-2|-
CASSLVGVVGGTSGMNTGELFF
TGTGCCAGCAGCTTGGTGGGGGTGGTTGGGGGGACTAGCGGGATGAACACCGGGGAGCTGTTTTTT